Following are 22 T cell receptor beta chains from one sample sequenced in a study of T cell responses to AZD1222 COVID-19 vaccine. Produced via immunoSEQ multiplex PCR; TCRdb's table is partial and in-frame only. The data hold around 150,000 clones, with roughly 89% observed a single time. Sequencing used peripheral blood, obtained on day 0 of AZD1222 vaccination. These receptors all come from an adult in good health.

This clone was picked up many times. The rearrangement joins TRBV6-5 to TRBJ1-6; possibly TRBD1 for D (5 bases). The CDR3 runs 11 residues. V was clipped by 9 bases and J by 9 bases, with 9 bases between them. The germline CDR1 and CDR2 sequences are MNHEY and SVGAGI. The chain's CDR3 is CARGPGSPLHF. The CDR3 DNA reads TGTGCCAGGGGGCCGGGTTCACCCCTCCACTTT.

V gene TRBV5-8 combines with J gene TRBJ1-2; TRBD1 matches 9 bases. V lost 4 bases to trimming and J lost 6 bases; unmatched junction nucleotides: 13. The CDR3 contains 16 residues. From germline, CDR1 is SGHTS and CDR2 YDEGEE. This chain's CDR3 is CASSPDRGGRGDGYTF. CDR3 nucleotides: TGTGCCAGCAGCCCGGACAGGGGTGGCCGCGGGGATGGCTACACCTTC. Full variable domain (outside the CDR3, taken from reference TRBV5-8 and TRBJ1-2): EAGVTQSPTHLIKTRGQQATLRCSPISGHTSVYWYQQALGLGLQFLLWYDEGEERNRGNFPPRFSGRQFPNYSSELNVNALELEDSALYLCASSPDRGGRGDGYTFGSGTRLTVV.

The rearrangement joins TRBV18 to TRBJ2-1, with TRBD2 as a possible D gene (5 bases). The CDR3 covers 16 residues. V was pared by 2 bases and J by 0 bases, with 11 bases between. Germline V gene lookup returns CDR1 KGHSH and CDR2 LQKENI. The CDR3, as DNA: TGTGCCAGCTCACCATTGAACGGGAACTCCTACAATGAGCAGTTCTTC. Its translation: CASSPLNGNSYNEQFF.

V usage is TRBV6-5 and J usage is TRBJ2-7, with TRBD1 identical over 8 bases. CDR1 is MNHEY and CDR2 is SVGAGI in the germline V gene. The CDR3 covers 13 residues. V gave up 6 bases and J gave up 5 bases; unmatched junction bases: 6. This CDR3 is CASSRTGIHEQYF. The CDR3 DNA follows: TGTGCCAGCAGCCGGACAGGGATCCACGAGCAGTACTTC.

V gene TRBV19 combines with J gene TRBJ2-1; D is perhaps TRBD2 (6 bases). The V gene's germline CDR1 is LNHDA and CDR2 SQIVND (reference sequence). The V gene lost 3 bases and the J gene lost 3 bases, with 12 bases spanning the gap. The CDR3 length is 15 residues. Here the CDR3 DNA reads TGTGCCAGTAGTATGGCCGGGACTGGCTACAATGAGCAGTTCTTC. This gives the protein CASSMAGTGYNEQFF.

This clone was observed once. This chain joins TRBV5-1 and TRBJ2-1, with 10 bases that match TRBD2. V shed 4 bases and J 0 bases; nucleotides not matched to a gene: 19. Germline V gene lookup returns CDR1 SGHRS and CDR2 YFSETQ. CDR3 length: 21 amino acids. The chain's CDR3 is CASSPAPTTALAGSSYNEQFF. The CDR3 DNA is TGCGCCAGCAGCCCGGCCCCCACCACGGCACTAGCGGGGAGCTCCTACAATGAGCAGTTCTTC.

The rearrangement joins TRBV27 to TRBJ1-2; tentatively, D is TRBD1 (5 bases). The CDR3 has 12 residues. Trimming took off 5 bases at V and 9 bases at J, with 13 bases between the two ends. The germline V gene has CDR1 MNHEY and CDR2 SMNVEV (reference sequence). Here the CDR3 reads CASSPGARSYTF. CDR3 nucleotide sequence: TGTGCCAGCAGTCCCGGGGCTCGAAGCTACACCTTC.

V gene TRBV6-5 combines with J gene TRBJ1-5; D is unclear. Germline assignment: CDR1 MNHEY and CDR2 SVGAGI. V gave up 7 bases and J gave up 9 bases, with 10 bases separating them. The CDR3 has 11 amino acids. CDR3 amino acids: CASKEGRPQHF. The CDR3 DNA sequence: TGTGCCAGCAAGGAGGGCCGGCCCCAGCATTTT.

The chain joins TRBV6-5 to TRBJ1-3; the match to TRBD1 covers 7 bases. Trimming took 6 bases from V and 1 from J; bases not matched to a gene: 6. The CDR3 runs to 15 residues. The germline V gene has CDR1 MNHEY and CDR2 SVGAGI. The CDR3 DNA is TGTGCCAGCAGACAAGGGGGCAGGTCTGGAAACACCATATATTTT. Protein sequence: CASRQGGRSGNTIYF.

The genes are TRBV15 and TRBJ2-3; a weak D match, TRBD2 (6 bases). V lost 3 bases and J lost 3, with 10 bases in between. Germline V gene data show CDR1 as LNHNV and CDR2 as YYDKDF (reference sequence). The CDR3 has 14 residues. The CDR3 coding sequence is TGTGCCACCAGCAGCCCCCGGGGGACAGATACGCAGTATTTT. Translated: CATSSPRGTDTQYF.

This clone was counted between two and nine times. V usage is TRBV5-6 and J usage is TRBJ1-2; no reliable D call. V lost 3 bases and J 5 bases, leaving 11 bases between the germline ends. This CDR3 has 13 residues. CDR1 and CDR2 (germline): SGHDT, YYEEEE. CDR3 loop: CASSSNGGYGYTF. The CDR3 DNA follows: TGTGCCAGCAGCTCCAACGGTGGGTATGGCTACACCTTC.

This sequence joins TRBV9 and TRBJ1-1; D remains unclear. The germline V and J ends were trimmed by 1 base and 1 base, with 11 bases remaining between them. Germline-derived CDR1 and CDR2 are SGDLS and YYNGEE. The CDR3 spans 15 residues. CDR3 residues: CASSVLGGANTEAFF. Here the CDR3 DNA reads TGTGCCAGCAGCGTATTAGGAGGAGCGAACACTGAAGCTTTCTTT.

The V gene is TRBV18, the J gene TRBJ2-7; D not certain. With 6 bases removed from V and 1 base from J, the gap between germline ends came to 13 bases. The germline V gene has CDR1 KGHSH and CDR2 LQKENI. The CDR3 has 14 residues. The CDR3 sequence: CASSGQKGSYEQYF. In nucleotides, the CDR3 is TGTGCCAGCTCGGGTCAGAAAGGGTCCTACGAGCAGTACTTC. The full variable domain, rest sourced from reference TRBV18 and TRBJ2-7, is NAGVMQNPRHLVRRRGQEARLRCSPMKGHSHVYWYRQLPEEGLKFMVYLQKENIIDESGMPKERFSAEFPKEGPSILRIQQVVRGDSAAYFCASSGQKGSYEQYFGPGTRLTVT.

The chain links TRBV28 to TRBJ1-6; D might be TRBD1 (6 bases). The CDR3 sequence is 17 residues long. The V and J ends lost 6 bases and 7 bases respectively, with 22 bases between them. Germline loops: CDR1 MDHEN, CDR2 SYDVKM. CDR3 DNA sequence: TGTGCCAGCAGCCCCCCGTCCGGGGGGCGCCTGAATTCACCCCTCCACTTT. It codes for CASSPPSGGRLNSPLHF.

V usage is TRBV5-4 and J usage is TRBJ2-7, with TRBD1 matching over 10 bases. The CDR3 consists of 15 residues. V was pared by 0 bases and J by 5 bases, with 5 bases of the junction left unmatched. The germline V gene has CDR1 SGHNT and CDR2 YYREEE (reference sequence). The CDR3 DNA reads as TGTGCCAGCAGCTTGGATGAGACAGGGGGCAACGAGCAGTACTTC. It codes for CASSLDETGGNEQYF.

The V gene is TRBV11-1, the J gene TRBJ1-1, with D unclear. V lost 10 bases to trimming and J lost 2 bases, with 14 bases between them. The germline V gene encodes CDR1 SGHAT and CDR2 FQDESV (reference sequence). The CDR3 consists of 13 residues. CDR3 coding DNA: TGTGCCACCGACCATCGTATAAACACTGAAGCTTTCTTT. This translates into CATDHRINTEAFF.

This chain uses TRBV2 with TRBJ2-2, with D perhaps TRBD1 (6 bases). Germline V lookup: CDR1 SNHLY, CDR2 FYNNEI. V lost 2 bases and J lost 2, with 12 bases in between. The CDR3 runs to 16 residues. The CDR3 DNA sequence: TGTGCCAGCAGTGAACTGGGACAACTTAACACCGGGGAGCTGTTTTTT. Translating it yields CASSELGQLNTGELFF. The full variable domain, with the rest looked up from reference TRBV2 and TRBJ2-2, is EPEVTQTPSHQVTQMGQEVILRCVPISNHLYFYWYRQILGQKVEFLVSFYNNEISEKSEIFDDQFSVERPDGSNFTLKIRSTKLEDSAMYFCASSELGQLNTGELFFGEGSRLTVL.

V and J are TRBV11-1 and TRBJ2-2, with D tentatively TRBD1 or TRBD2 (6 bases each). The CDR3 sequence is 13 residues long. V lost 10 bases and J lost 6, with 15 bases in between. Germline CDR1 SGHAT, CDR2 FQDESV (reference sequence). The CDR3 here is CATGAALAGELFF. The CDR3 coding sequence is TGTGCCACGGGGGCAGCGCTGGCCGGGGAGCTGTTTTTT.

This clone has more than one count but fewer than ten. The chain has TRBV11-3 and TRBJ2-5; tentatively, D is TRBD1 or TRBD2 (5 bases each). Germline lookup yields CDR1 SGHNT and CDR2 YENEEA. Trimming took off 2 bases at V and 5 bases at J, with 15 bases between the two ends. The CDR3 spans 15 residues. The CDR3: CASSLNGQGGETQYF. The DNA of the CDR3 is TGTGCCAGCAGCTTAAACGGCCAGGGCGGGGAGACCCAGTACTTC.

V and J are TRBV7-2 and TRBJ2-5; TRBD2 aligns across 13 bases. Losses at the gene ends were 5 bases for V and 4 bases for J; bases not matched to a gene: 4. Germline V lookup: CDR1 SGHTA, CDR2 FQGNSA. The CDR3 loop spans 15 amino acids. The CDR3 is CASSERLAGGETQYF. The DNA of the CDR3 is TGTGCCAGCAGCGAGCGACTAGCGGGGGGAGAGACCCAGTACTTC. Full variable domain (outside the CDR3, taken from reference TRBV7-2 and TRBJ2-5): GAGVSQSPSNKVTEKGKDVELRCDPISGHTALYWYRQSLGQGLEFLIYFQGNSAPDKSGLPSDRFSAERTGGSVSTLTIQRTQQEDSAVYLCASSERLAGGETQYFGPGTRLLVL.

This sequence joins TRBV5-6 and TRBJ2-7; D possibly corresponds to TRBD2 (6 bases). CDR3 length: 14 residues. Germline CDR1 SGHDT, CDR2 YYEEEE. V was clipped by 4 bases and J by 3 bases, with 14 bases between them. The CDR3 nucleotides read TGTGCCAGCAGCCCTGGGGGACTCGACTACGAGCAGTACTTC. Amino acid sequence: CASSPGGLDYEQYF.

This clone showed up just a few times. This sequence joins TRBV7-8 and TRBJ1-5, with TRBD1 identical over 10 bases. The germline CDR1 and CDR2 sequences are SGHVS and FQNEAQ. V lost 5 bases, J lost 0 bases, and 7 bases stayed unmatched. The CDR3 is 17 amino acids. The CDR3 reads CASSGGQGIYSNQPQHF. CDR3 coding DNA: TGTGCCAGCAGCGGGGGACAGGGGATTTATAGCAATCAGCCCCAGCATTTT. The full variable domain, in which reference TRBV7-8 and TRBJ1-5 provide the parts outside the CDR3, is GAGVSQSPRYKVAKRGQDVALRCDPISGHVSLFWYQQALGQGPEFLTYFQNEAQLDKSGLPSDRFFAERPEGSVSTLKIQRTQQEDSAVYLCASSGGQGIYSNQPQHFGDGTRLSIL.